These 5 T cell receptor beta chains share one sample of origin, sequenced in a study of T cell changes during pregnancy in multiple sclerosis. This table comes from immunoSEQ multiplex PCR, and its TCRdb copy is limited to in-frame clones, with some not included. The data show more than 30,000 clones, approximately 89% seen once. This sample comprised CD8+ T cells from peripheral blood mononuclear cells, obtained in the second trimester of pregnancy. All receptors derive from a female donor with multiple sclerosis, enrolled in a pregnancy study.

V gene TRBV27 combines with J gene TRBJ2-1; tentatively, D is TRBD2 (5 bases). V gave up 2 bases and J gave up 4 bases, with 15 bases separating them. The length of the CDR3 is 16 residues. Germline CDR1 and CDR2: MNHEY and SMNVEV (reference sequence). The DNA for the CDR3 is TGTGCCAGCAGTTTAGGAGGCCAGGAGAAATACAATGAGCAGTTCTTC. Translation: CASSLGGQEKYNEQFF.

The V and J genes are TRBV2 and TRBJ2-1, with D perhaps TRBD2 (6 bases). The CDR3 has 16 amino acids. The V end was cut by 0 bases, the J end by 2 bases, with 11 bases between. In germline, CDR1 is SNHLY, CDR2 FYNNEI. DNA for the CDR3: TGTGCCAGCAGTGAAGCGGGGCGGGGACCCTACAATGAGCAGTTCTTC. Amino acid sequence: CASSEAGRGPYNEQFF.

CDR3 in amino acids: CASSSFLRDRGRYTQYF. The CDR3 DNA sequence: TGTGCCAGCAGTTCATTCTTAAGAGACAGGGGGCGGTATACGCAGTATTTT. The rearrangement links TRBV28 to TRBJ2-3, with 10 bases matching TRBD1. The CDR3 is 17 amino acids. Germline CDR1 MDHEN, CDR2 SYDVKM. Losses at the gene ends were 4 bases for V and 7 bases for J; bases not matched to a gene: 14.

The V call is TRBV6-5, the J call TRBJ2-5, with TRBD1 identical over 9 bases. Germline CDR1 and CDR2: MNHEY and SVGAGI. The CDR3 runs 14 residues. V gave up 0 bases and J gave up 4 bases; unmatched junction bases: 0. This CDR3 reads CASSYSQGAETQYF. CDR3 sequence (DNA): TGTGCCAGCAGTTACTCACAGGGGGCAGAGACCCAGTACTTC.

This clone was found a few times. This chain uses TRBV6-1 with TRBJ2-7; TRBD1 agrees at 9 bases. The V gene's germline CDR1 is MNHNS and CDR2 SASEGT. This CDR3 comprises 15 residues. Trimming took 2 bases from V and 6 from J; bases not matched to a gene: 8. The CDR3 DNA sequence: TGTGCCAGCAGTGAAACGGCCGGGACAGGGACCGAGCAGTACTTC. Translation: CASSETAGTGTEQYF.